This T cell receptor beta chain was sequenced during a study of CD4+ T cells in melanoma. Study results and caveats: A reported correlation linked neoantigen-specific CD4+ T cells to CD8+, macrophage and B cell function. Diverse differentiation states were reported for melanoma neoantigen-specific CD4+ T cells.

Turning to this clone: No antigen is known for it.

Profiled with immunoSEQ multiplex PCR; TCRdb holds only in-frame clones, not every one. The table includes around 11,000 clones, less than 75% detected once. The CDR3 has 16 amino acids. The gene calls are TRBV21-1 and TRBJ1-2; no DNA check was done on the table's D call, TRBD1. TRBV21-1 is termed a pseudogene. Sequencing input: cells from a culture (not recorded whether cultured in vitro). This receptor was obtained from a human donor with melanoma. The CDR3 is CASSTSRQPPPYGYTF. Written as DNA, the CDR3 is TGTGCCAGCAGCACCTCTAGACAGCCCCCTCCCTATGGCTACACCTTC.